Listed here is a single T cell receptor beta chain. How the authors handled the data: Estimation of nucleated cell counts was performed using reference gene primer amplification. Using immunoSEQ multiplex PCR, the repertoire was profiled, and TCRdb retains in-frame clones only, with some absent. V and J calls and clone size are those listed in that table; D and trimming were worked out from the DNA. The data contain about 140,000 clones, around 78% of them seen just once; the ten biggest clones take up 3.5% to 5%. This record comes from a study of blood T cell repertoires in COVID-19. About the study: Whether acute or convalescent, the COVID-19 samples came from the United States, Italy and Spain. Sources were T cells, B-cell-depleted T cells, or PBMCs; the material itself was cDNA or gDNA.

V lost 5 bases and J lost 3; bases outside the gene matches: 10. Germline CDR1 and CDR2: SGHVS and FQNEAQ. The CDR3 sequence is 16 residues long. This sequence originates from a woman of 80 years or more with active or convalescent COVID-19. The chain combines TRBV7-8 with TRBJ1-1; TRBD1 matches 9 bases. The sequenced sample was peripheral blood. The CDR3 sequence is CASSKGQGIGDTEAFF. The CDR3 bases are TGTGCCAGCAGCAAAGGACAGGGGATTGGGGACACTGAAGCTTTCTTT.